This T cell receptor (beta chain) stems from a study of T cell changes during pregnancy in multiple sclerosis. Clones were sequenced by immunoSEQ multiplex PCR, and TCRdb holds only the in-frame ones, with some missing. The repertoire holds roughly 75,000 clones, with approximately 94% as singletons. This CDR3 comprises 15 residues. V was cut by 5 bases and J by 0 bases, with 11 bases left in between. Germline V gives CDR1 SGHTA, CDR2 FQGNSA. The rearrangement links TRBV7-2 to TRBJ2-1; no clear D. The input for sequencing was peripheral blood, taken after pregnancy. The receptor was derived from a female donor in good health, enrolled as a control in a pregnancy study. CDR3: CASSPLHSSYNEQFF. DNA for the CDR3: TGTGCCAGCAGCCCCCTACACAGCTCCTACAATGAGCAGTTCTTC.